The next 18 T cell receptor beta chains were all read from a single sample in a study of T cells in Graves' hyperthyroidism and ophthalmopathy. Amplified regions were TCR beta CDR3 sequences from RNA transcripts. Using the HTBI primer set, a first-round RT-PCR was run on the TCR CDR3. In TCRdb, the multiplex PCR reads were re-called with MiXCR into one record per CDR3 protein. The repertoire has roughly 700,000 distinct CDR3 sequences, 17% of them found once; the top ten carry around 15%. Material for sequencing was blood. The source of these receptors is a man aged 50 or older with Graves' hyperthyroidism.

This clonotype was detected only a few times. The V call is TRBV15, the J call TRBJ2-5; D not resolved. The germline V gene has CDR1 LNHNV and CDR2 YYDKDF (reference sequence). The CDR3 is made up of 13 amino acids. V dropped 0 bases and J dropped 4 bases, with 6 bases sitting between them. CDR3 bases: TGTGCCACCAGCAGAGATTTCCCAGAGACCCAGTACTTC. Residues: CATSRDFPETQYF. The whole variable domain, filled in from reference TRBV15 and TRBJ2-5, reads DAMVIQNPRYQVTQFGKPVTLSCSQTLNHNVMYWYQQKSSQAPKLLFHYYDKDFNNEADTPDNFQSRRPNTSFCFLDIRSPGLGDTAMYLCATSRDFPETQYFGPGTRLLVL.

This clonotype was seen ten or more times. The V gene is TRBV19, the J gene TRBJ2-5, with 13 bases lining up with TRBD2. With V trimmed by 9 bases and J by 2 bases, 6 bases remained unmatched. Germline V gene data show CDR1 as LNHDA and CDR2 as SQIVND (reference sequence). The CDR3 consists of 15 residues. The CDR3 here is CASSRLAGGQETQYF. The CDR3 nucleotides read TGTGCCAGCTCAAGACTAGCGGGAGGACAAGAGACCCAGTACTTC.

This clonotype showed up just a few times. The chain links TRBV19 to TRBJ2-7; 8 bases are a match to TRBD1. V was pared by 2 bases and J by 3 bases, with 9 bases of the junction left unmatched. The CDR3 has 16 residues. CDR1 and CDR2 from the germline V gene are LNHDA and SQIVND (reference sequence). CDR3 DNA: TGTGCCAGTAGTATATTCCAGGGGGCGGAGAACTACGAGCAGTACTTC. Its protein product is CASSIFQGAENYEQYF.

The chain joins TRBV14 to TRBJ2-1, with TRBD2 matching 15 bases. J gave up 5 bases and V 0 bases, and 11 bases lay outside the gene matches. The germline CDR1 and CDR2 sequences are SGHDN and FVKESK. The CDR3 is made up of 20 amino acids. The CDR3 loop reads CASSQDIRTSGRGTHNEQFF. The CDR3 DNA follows: TGTGCCAGCAGCCAAGATATCCGGACTAGCGGGAGGGGCACCCACAATGAGCAGTTCTTC. The full variable domain, with the rest looked up from reference TRBV14 and TRBJ2-1, is EAGVTQFPSHSVIEKGQTVTLRCDPISGHDNLYWYRRVMGKEIKFLLHFVKESKQDESGMPNNRFLAERTGGTYSTLKVQPAELEDSGVYFCASSQDIRTSGRGTHNEQFFGPGTRLTVL.

The sample holds a few counts of this clonotype. The V gene is TRBV7-3, the J gene TRBJ2-1; possibly TRBD2 for D (6 bases). The CDR3 is 12 amino acids. Germline values: CDR1 SGHTA, CDR2 FQGTGA. V lost 4 bases, J lost 9 bases, and 10 bases lay in between. The CDR3 region is CASSYGDSEQFF. CDR3 nucleotides: TGTGCCAGCAGCTATGGGGACTCTGAGCAGTTCTTC.

This clonotype appeared many times. The genes are TRBV7-9 and TRBJ2-1; D call uncertain. In germline, CDR1 is SEHNR, CDR2 FQNEAQ (reference sequence). V lost 5 bases to trimming and J lost 8 bases, with 13 bases between them. The CDR3 has 13 amino acids. The CDR3 loop reads CASSPVGGDEQFF. In DNA, the CDR3 is TGTGCCAGCAGCCCAGTTGGTGGGGATGAGCAGTTCTTC.

In its sample, this clonotype was seen a few times. The genes are TRBV10-1 and TRBJ1-1; D unresolved. From germline, CDR1 is WNHNN and CDR2 SYGVQD (reference sequence). The CDR3 consists of 13 residues. Trimming pared 9 bases from V and 1 base from J, leaving 12 bases between. The CDR3 loop is CASPSRGNTEAFF. CDR3 DNA: TGCGCCAGTCCTTCACGGGGGAACACTGAAGCTTTCTTT.

This clonotype showed up many times. V is TRBV5-6 and J is TRBJ2-3, with 10 bases lining up with TRBD2. Losses at the gene ends were 0 bases for V and 10 bases for J; bases not matched to a gene: 8. This CDR3 contains 15 residues. Germline CDR1 SGHDT, CDR2 YYEEEE. The CDR3 DNA sequence: TGTGCCAGCAGCTTGGTAGCGGGAGGACCCGGGGCGCAGTATTTT. Amino acid sequence: CASSLVAGGPGAQYF.

This clonotype was found many times. The chain has TRBV2 and TRBJ1-2; no reliable D call. V lost 2 bases, J lost 0 bases, and 4 bases lay in between. In germline, CDR1 is SNHLY, CDR2 FYNNEI. CDR3 length: 13 amino acids. CDR3 DNA: TGTGCCAGCAGTGAACTGGCTAACTATGGCTACACCTTC. Translation: CASSELANYGYTF.

There are many counts of this clonotype. The gene calls are TRBV12-3 or TRBV12-4 and TRBJ2-7, with D possibly being TRBD1 (6 bases). CDR3 length equals 13 residues. The V and J ends lost 6 bases and 3 bases respectively, with 12 bases between them. The CDR3 loop reads CASRGRDIYEQYF. CDR3 nucleotides: TGTGCCAGCAGGGGCCGGGACATCTACGAGCAGTACTTC.

In this sample, this clonotype turned up many times. The V call is TRBV12-3 or TRBV12-4, the J call TRBJ1-1; D may be TRBD1 (5 bases). The CDR3 extends over 15 amino acids. V was cut by 2 bases and J by 6 bases, with 16 bases left in between. The CDR3 bases are TGTGCCAGCAGTTTACGGGACGGGATGATCCCTGAAGCTTTCTTT. Translation: CASSLRDGMIPEAFF.

This clonotype came up many times. This chain uses TRBV19 with TRBJ1-1; D call uncertain. Trimming cost V 3 bases and J 3 bases, with 14 bases left between them. The CDR3 covers 15 residues. Germline CDR1 is LNHDA and CDR2 is SQIVND (reference sequence). CDR3 nucleotide sequence: TGTGCCAGTAGTATCTCGGTGGTGGGGTACACTGAAGCTTTCTTT. This translates into CASSISVVGYTEAFF. Drawing the rest from reference TRBV19 and TRBJ1-1, the complete variable domain is DGGITQSPKYLFRKEGQNVTLSCEQNLNHDAMYWYRQDPGQGLRLIYYSQIVNDFQKGDIAEGYSVSREKKESFPLTVTSAQKNPTAFYLCASSISVVGYTEAFFGQGTRLTVV.

The table lists this clonotype with many counts. The chain combines TRBV7-8 with TRBJ1-2, with TRBD1 as a possible D gene (5 bases). This CDR3 is 13 amino acids long. The germline V gene has CDR1 SGHVS and CDR2 FQNEAQ. With 7 bases removed from V and 5 bases from J, the gap between germline ends came to 14 bases. Written as DNA, the CDR3 is TGTGCCAGCACCGCGGGACGGCGGTATGGCTACACCTTC. This codes for CASTAGRRYGYTF.

This clonotype was counted ten times or more. The J gene is TRBJ2-1, the V gene TRBV7-2; TRBD2 aligns across 9 bases. CDR1 and CDR2 (germline): SGHTA, FQGNSA. This CDR3 is built from 14 residues. V gave up 3 bases and J gave up 8 bases; unmatched junction bases: 5. In nucleotides, the CDR3 is TGTGCCAGCAGCTTCTGGACTAGCGAATATGAGCAGTTCTTC. Translating it yields CASSFWTSEYEQFF.

The genes are TRBV19 and TRBJ2-1, with 8 bases fitting TRBD2. CDR3 size: 14 residues. V trimming: 5 bases; J trimming: 5 bases; junction bases outside the gene matches: 5. Germline-derived CDR1 and CDR2 are LNHDA and SQIVND (reference sequence). CDR3 loop: CASSSELADNEQFF. CDR3 sequence (DNA): TGTGCCAGTAGTTCGGAACTAGCGGACAATGAGCAGTTCTTC.

This clonotype has at least ten counts. This chain links TRBV24-1 with TRBJ1-2; possible D gene TRBD1, 6 bases. Germline V gene sequence: CDR1 KGHDR, CDR2 SFDVKD. Between the trimmed V and J ends, which lost 4 bases and 1 base, there was a span of 18 bases. The CDR3 extends over 17 amino acids. The CDR3, as DNA: TGTGCCACCAGTGACCATAAAACAGGGTTTTTTAACTATGGCTACACCTTC. Encoded protein: CATSDHKTGFFNYGYTF.

This clonotype was detected only a few times. This chain links TRBV6-1 with TRBJ1-1; D might be TRBD1 (6 bases). In germline, CDR1 is MNHNS, CDR2 SASEGT. The CDR3 extends over 13 amino acids. With 6 bases removed from V and 3 bases from J, the gap between germline ends came to 11 bases. The CDR3 coding sequence is TGTGCCAGCAGACCAACAGGGTACACTGAAGCTTTCTTT. Translation gives CASRPTGYTEAFF.

This clonotype was seen many times. The chain employs TRBV12-3 or TRBV12-4 and TRBJ2-7, with 9 nucleotides matching TRBD2. The CDR3 is 13 amino acids. V was clipped by 7 bases and J by 2 bases; unmatched bases: 3. CDR3: CASTIAGAYEQYF. CDR3 coding DNA: TGTGCCAGCACCATAGCGGGAGCCTACGAGCAGTACTTC.